The clone carrying this TCR beta chain was recorded only once. This may be a read error, as it is one base from a much larger clone. V lost 4 bases and J lost 7, with 14 bases in between. The length of the CDR3 is 13 residues. Germline V gene sequence: CDR1 SQVTM, CDR2 ANQGSEA. A second roughly 6 to 12 cycle PCR used barcoded and J-beta primers. TCRdb re-called the 5' RACE reads with MiXCR, one entry per CDR3 protein. Seen here are around 650,000 distinct CDR3 sequences, around 43% observed once, and the top ten hold around 30%. These data come from a study of blood T cells in healthy people across ages.

The origin of this receptor is a man older than 75 in good health. V is TRBV29-1 and J is TRBJ2-1; maybe TRBD1 (5 bases). The sample was blood. In DNA, the CDR3 is TGCAGCGTTGTCCGAGACAGTGTAAATGAGCAGTTCTTC. Translation gives CSVVRDSVNEQFF.